This T cell receptor (beta chain) is drawn from a study of cytomegalovirus exposure and HLA in healthy donors. Regarding the study as a whole: The authors later linked a missense DCLRE1C variant to TCR beta V- and J-gene trimming. Follow-up analysis seemed to connect common viral pathogens with several of the most significant clusters identified. An ancestry cluster, one associated with Asian ancestry, reportedly showed fewer N-insertions than the approximately 670-donor mean in a later analysis. A few CMV-associated chains proved CMV antigen-specific in vitro.

It was with 60 Vbeta and 13 Jbeta primers that the PCR ran. The repertoire was sequenced with immunoSEQ multiplex PCR; TCRdb's copy has only in-frame clones and lacks some. In total, the table holds 150,000 or so clones. The germline V gene has CDR1 LGHNA and CDR2 YSLEER. V dropped 1 base and J dropped 5; count of bases not matched to a gene: 12. The CDR3 consists of 18 residues. About this clone: Its antigen is currently unknown.

The chain joins TRBV4-3 to TRBJ2-1; 9 nucleotides line up with TRBD2. This TCR was sampled from a man younger than 35 in good health and CMV-seronegative. Sequenced: PBMCs. CDR3 in DNA: TGCGCCAGCAGCCAAGTTGGGATAGCGGGAGTCTTCAACAATGAGCAGTTCTTC. Amino acid sequence: CASSQVGIAGVFNNEQFF.